This T cell receptor (beta chain) came from a study of T cells in Graves' hyperthyroidism and ophthalmopathy. There were TCR beta CDR3 regions amplified from RNA transcripts. First-round RT-PCR with HTBI primers amplified the TCR CDR3 region. TCRdb used MiXCR to reprocess the multiplex PCR reads, holding one entry per CDR3 protein. The table has about 99,000 distinct CDR3 sequences, 47% seen once. The V gene's germline CDR1 is KGHDR and CDR2 SFDVKD. This CDR3 comprises 12 residues. Trimming stripped 7 bases from V and 8 bases from J, with 11 bases between. This chain connects TRBV24-1 to TRBJ2-1; D may be TRBD2 (6 bases). The material sequenced was blood. The TCR was taken from a middle-aged man with Graves' hyperthyroidism. In DNA, the CDR3 is TGTGCCACCAGGCGATGGGGGGATGAGCAGTTCTTC. Residues: CATRRWGDEQFF.